This TCR beta chain stems from a study of control samples from healthy donors and cancer patients. Assay used: immunoSEQ multiplex PCR; TCRdb lists only in-frame clones, some missing. The top ten clones hold more than 10% of a sample with about 250,000 clones, more than 65% of them seen once. The CDR3 covers 12 residues. After removal of 7 bases from V and 7 bases from J, the junction contained 3 bases not matched to a gene. The chain employs TRBV12-3 or TRBV12-4 and TRBJ2-1; the match to TRBD1 covers 8 bases. Sequenced: PBMCs. This clonotype was obtained from a woman aged 60-75 years with lung cancer. The CDR3 nucleotides are TGTGCCAGCACCCGGACAGGGAATGAGCAGTTCTTC. Amino acids: CASTRTGNEQFF.